Each of the 5 T cell receptor beta chains below was sequenced from the same sample in a study of T cell changes during pregnancy in multiple sclerosis. Method: immunoSEQ multiplex PCR; TCRdb's copy keeps in-frame clones and lacks some. The sample yields around 92,000 clones, around 93% seen once. This specimen was peripheral blood, taken in the first trimester of pregnancy. These receptors were collected from a female donor with multiple sclerosis, enrolled in a pregnancy study.

This sequence joins TRBV5-1 and TRBJ2-5, with TRBD1 matching 9 bases. TRBJ2-7 explains the end of the DNA better; the J call may be wrong. Germline V lookup: CDR1 SGHRS, CDR2 YFSETQ. This CDR3 spans 16 amino acids. The CDR3 sequence: CASSLGAGTGTYEQYF. The CDR3 DNA is TGCGCCAGCAGCTTGGGGGCGGGGACAGGGACCTACGAGCAGTACTTC.

This clone was recorded once. This chain links TRBV13 with TRBJ1-6; D unresolved. V gave up 0 bases and J gave up 11 bases, with 5 bases separating them. This CDR3 spans 12 amino acids. The germline CDR1 and CDR2 sequences are PRHDT and FYEKMQ (reference sequence). CDR3 in DNA: TGTGCCAGCAGCTTAGGGCGGACACCCCTCCACTTT. It specifies CASSLGRTPLHF.

J is TRBJ2-3 and V is TRBV11-1; TRBD1 aligns across 7 bases. The CDR3 covers 17 residues. V gave up 5 bases and J gave up 4 bases; unmatched junction bases: 15. Germline CDR1 and CDR2: SGHAT and FQDESV (reference sequence). The CDR3 DNA follows: TGTGCCAGCAGCGAACGTCCGGGACAGACTTCCTCAGATACGCAGTATTTT. Protein sequence: CASSERPGQTSSDTQYF.

This chain joins TRBV6-1 and TRBJ2-2, with TRBD1 matching 8 bases. Losses at the gene ends were 4 bases for V and 6 bases for J; bases not matched to a gene: 10. This CDR3 region has 16 residues. Germline values: CDR1 MNHNS, CDR2 SASEGT. CDR3 in DNA: TGTGCCAGCAGTGTAATTTCGGACAGGGCATCCGGGGAGCTGTTTTTT. It specifies CASSVISDRASGELFF.

V and J are TRBV7-2 and TRBJ1-1; 7 nucleotides match TRBD1. This CDR3 has 16 residues. V lost 2 bases to trimming and J lost 5 bases; unmatched junction nucleotides: 11. CDR1 is SGHTA and CDR2 is FQGNSA in the germline V gene. DNA for the CDR3: TGTGCCAGCAGCTTACCCTACAGGGGAAGAAGAACTGAAGCTTTCTTT. Amino acid sequence: CASSLPYRGRRTEAFF.